The clone carrying this TCR beta chain came up a few times. The source of the sample is a study of blood T cells in healthy people across ages. A second PCR, run for about 6 to 11 cycles, used a sample-barcoded 5' primer plus a J-beta primer mix. TCRdb ran MiXCR on the 5' RACE reads and lists one entry per CDR3 protein. Of about 1.5 million distinct CDR3 sequences listed, roughly two fifths are singletons. V lost 6 bases, J lost 7 bases, and 10 bases lay in between. There are 12 residues in the CDR3. The chain combines TRBV12-3 or TRBV12-4 with TRBJ1-5; possibly TRBD1 for D (6 bases). The TCR comes from a woman under 30 in good health. The sequenced material came from blood. CDR3 nucleotide sequence: TGTGCCAGCAGGACCAGGGGACAGCCCCAGCATTTT. Protein product: CASRTRGQPQHF.